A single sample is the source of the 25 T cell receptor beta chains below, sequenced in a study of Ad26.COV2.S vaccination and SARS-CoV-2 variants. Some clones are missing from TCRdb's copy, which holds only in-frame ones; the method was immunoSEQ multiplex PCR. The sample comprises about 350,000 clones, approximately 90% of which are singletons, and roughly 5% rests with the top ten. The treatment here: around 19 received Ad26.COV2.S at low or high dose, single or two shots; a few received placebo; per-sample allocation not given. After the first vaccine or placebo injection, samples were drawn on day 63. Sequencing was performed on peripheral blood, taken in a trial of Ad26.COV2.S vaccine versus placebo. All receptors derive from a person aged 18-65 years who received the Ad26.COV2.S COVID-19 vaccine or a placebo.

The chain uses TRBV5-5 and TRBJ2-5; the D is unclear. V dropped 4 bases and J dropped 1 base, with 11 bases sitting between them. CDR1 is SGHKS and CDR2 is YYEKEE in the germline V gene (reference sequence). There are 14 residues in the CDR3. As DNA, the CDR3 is TGTGCCAGCAGCGCCAACACGCGCCAAGAGACCCAGTACTTC. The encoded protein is CASSANTRQETQYF.

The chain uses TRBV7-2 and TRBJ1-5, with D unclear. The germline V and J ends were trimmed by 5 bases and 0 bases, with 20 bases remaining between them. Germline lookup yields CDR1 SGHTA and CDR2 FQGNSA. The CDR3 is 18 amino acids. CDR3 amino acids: CASSQDPLEGISNQPQHF. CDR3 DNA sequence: TGTGCCAGCAGCCAAGACCCCCTCGAAGGGATTAGCAATCAGCCCCAGCATTTT.

The CDR3 region has the DNA TGTGCCAGCAGCTTAAACCAGGGGGAGACCCAGTACTTC. The encoded protein is CASSLNQGETQYF. The rearrangement uses TRBV7-3 and TRBJ2-5; D perhaps matches TRBD1 (6 bases). CDR1 is SGHTA, CDR2 FQGTGA, per germline. The CDR3 spans 13 residues. V lost 1 base and J 5 bases, leaving 8 bases between the germline ends. The full variable domain, completed using reference TRBV7-3 and TRBJ2-5, is GAGVSQTPSNKVTEKGKYVELRCDPISGHTALYWYRQSLGQGPEFLIYFQGTGAADDSGLPNDRFFAVRPEGSVSTLKIQRTERGDSAVYLCASSLNQGETQYFGPGTRLLVL.

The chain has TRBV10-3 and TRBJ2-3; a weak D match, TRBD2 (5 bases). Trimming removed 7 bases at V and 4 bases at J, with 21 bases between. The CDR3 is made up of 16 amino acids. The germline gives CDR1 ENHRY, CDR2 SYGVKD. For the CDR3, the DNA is TGTGCCATCAAAGCGGAAGGGAGTTCTTGGGCAGATACGCAGTATTTT. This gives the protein CAIKAEGSSWADTQYF.

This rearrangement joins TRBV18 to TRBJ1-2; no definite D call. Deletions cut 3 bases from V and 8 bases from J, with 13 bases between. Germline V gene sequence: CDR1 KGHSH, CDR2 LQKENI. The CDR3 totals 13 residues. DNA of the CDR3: TGTGCCAGCTCACCCCTGTCGGAGGCAGGCTACACCTTC. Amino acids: CASSPLSEAGYTF.

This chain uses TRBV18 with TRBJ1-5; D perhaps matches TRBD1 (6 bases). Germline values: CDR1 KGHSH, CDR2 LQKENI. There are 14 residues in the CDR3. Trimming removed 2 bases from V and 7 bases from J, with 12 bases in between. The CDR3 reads CASSPGGQGQPQHF. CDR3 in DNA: TGTGCCAGCTCACCAGGGGGGCAGGGCCAGCCCCAGCATTTT.

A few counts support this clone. The CDR3 region is CASSESVQDRNTIYF. Written as DNA, the CDR3 is TGCGCCAGCAGTGAGTCGGTGCAGGACAGAAACACCATATATTTT. The rearrangement joins TRBV10-1 to TRBJ1-3; D might be TRBD1 (5 bases). Looked up from germline, CDR1 is WNHNN and CDR2 is SYGVQD (reference sequence). Trimming pared 0 bases from V and 5 bases from J, leaving 11 bases between. The CDR3 runs to 15 residues.

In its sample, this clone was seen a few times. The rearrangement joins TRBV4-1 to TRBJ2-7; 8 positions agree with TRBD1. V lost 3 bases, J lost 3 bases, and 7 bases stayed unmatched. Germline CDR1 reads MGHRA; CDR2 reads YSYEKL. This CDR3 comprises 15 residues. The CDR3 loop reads CASSHPGQGVYEQYF. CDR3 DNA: TGCGCCAGCAGCCATCCCGGACAGGGCGTCTACGAGCAGTACTTC.

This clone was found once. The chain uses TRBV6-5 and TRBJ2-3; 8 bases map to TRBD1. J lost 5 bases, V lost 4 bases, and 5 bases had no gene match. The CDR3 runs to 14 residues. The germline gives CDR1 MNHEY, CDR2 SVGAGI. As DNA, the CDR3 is TGTGCCAGCAGTTCCGGGACAGGCGTAGATACGCAGTATTTT. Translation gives CASSSGTGVDTQYF.

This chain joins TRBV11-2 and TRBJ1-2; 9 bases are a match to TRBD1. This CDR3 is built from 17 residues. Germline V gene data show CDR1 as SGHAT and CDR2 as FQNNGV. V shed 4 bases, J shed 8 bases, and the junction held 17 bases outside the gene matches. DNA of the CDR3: TGTGCCAGCAGCTCTTGGCGTAAAACACAGGGGGCCCTAGGCTACACCTTC. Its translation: CASSSWRKTQGALGYTF.

Here the CDR3 reads CASSPVKILAGINYNEQFF. CDR3 nucleotide sequence: TGTGCCAGCAGCCCCGTAAAGATTCTAGCGGGGATTAACTACAATGAGCAGTTCTTC. V and J are TRBV3-1 (or the pseudogene TRBV3-2) and TRBJ2-1; 9 bases are shared with TRBD2. The CDR3 length is 19 residues. J gave up 3 bases and V 4 bases, and 16 bases lay outside the gene matches. Germline CDR1 LGHDT, CDR2 YNNKEL (reference sequence).

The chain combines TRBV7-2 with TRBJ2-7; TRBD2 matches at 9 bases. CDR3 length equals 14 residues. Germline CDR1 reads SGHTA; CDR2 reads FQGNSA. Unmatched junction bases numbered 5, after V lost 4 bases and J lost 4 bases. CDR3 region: CASSSSGEGYEQYF. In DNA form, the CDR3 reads TGTGCCAGCAGCTCTAGCGGGGAGGGTTACGAGCAGTACTTC.

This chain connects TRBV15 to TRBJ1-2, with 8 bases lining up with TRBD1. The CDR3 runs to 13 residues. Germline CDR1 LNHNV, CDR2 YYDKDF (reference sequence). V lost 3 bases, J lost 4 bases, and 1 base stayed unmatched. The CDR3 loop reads CATSRTGAYGYTF. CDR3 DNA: TGTGCCACCAGCAGGACAGGGGCCTATGGCTACACCTTC.

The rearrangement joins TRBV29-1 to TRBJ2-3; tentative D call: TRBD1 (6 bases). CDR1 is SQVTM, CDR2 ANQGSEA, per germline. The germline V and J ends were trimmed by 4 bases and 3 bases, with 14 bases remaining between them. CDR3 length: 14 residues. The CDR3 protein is CSVAEQGRTDTQYF. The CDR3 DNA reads TGCAGCGTTGCGGAACAGGGACGGACAGATACGCAGTATTTT.

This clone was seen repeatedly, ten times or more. The chain's CDR3 is CASRRSGGRSGELFF. The CDR3 nucleotides are TGCGCCAGCCGCCGATCTGGGGGGCGAAGCGGGGAGCTGTTTTTT. The rearrangement uses TRBV5-1 and TRBJ2-2; D assignment may be TRBD1 or TRBD2 (6 bases each). Germline CDR1 and CDR2: SGHRS and YFSETQ. CDR3 length: 15 amino acids. Between the trimmed V and J ends, which lost 7 bases and 7 bases, there was a span of 20 bases.

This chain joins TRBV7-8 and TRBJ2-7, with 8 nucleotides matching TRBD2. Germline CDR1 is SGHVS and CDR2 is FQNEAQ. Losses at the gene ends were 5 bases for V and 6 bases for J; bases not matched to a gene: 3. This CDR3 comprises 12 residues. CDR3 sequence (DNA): TGTGCCAGCAGCCCCACTAGCGGCGAGCAGTACTTC. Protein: CASSPTSGEQYF.

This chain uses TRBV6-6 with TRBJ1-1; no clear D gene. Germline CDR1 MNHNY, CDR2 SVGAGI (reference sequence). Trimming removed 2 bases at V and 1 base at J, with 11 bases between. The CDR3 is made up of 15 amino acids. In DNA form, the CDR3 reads TGTGCCAGCAGTTACGGTTTCCGGGGGAACACTGAAGCTTTCTTT. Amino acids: CASSYGFRGNTEAFF.

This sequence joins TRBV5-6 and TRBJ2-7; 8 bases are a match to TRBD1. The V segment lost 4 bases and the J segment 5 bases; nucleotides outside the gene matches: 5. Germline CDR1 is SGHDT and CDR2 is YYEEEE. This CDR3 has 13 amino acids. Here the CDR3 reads CASSQDRADEQYF. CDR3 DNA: TGTGCCAGCAGCCAGGACAGGGCGGACGAGCAGTACTTC.

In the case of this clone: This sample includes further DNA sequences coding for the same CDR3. CDR3 amino acids: CASSLAGQGNTIYF. The CDR3 nucleotides are TGCGCCAGCAGCTTGGCCGGGCAAGGAAACACCATATATTTT. V and J are TRBV5-1 and TRBJ1-3, with D uncertain. V lost 0 bases and J lost 4, with 8 bases in between. Germline V gives CDR1 SGHRS, CDR2 YFSETQ. The CDR3 has 14 residues.

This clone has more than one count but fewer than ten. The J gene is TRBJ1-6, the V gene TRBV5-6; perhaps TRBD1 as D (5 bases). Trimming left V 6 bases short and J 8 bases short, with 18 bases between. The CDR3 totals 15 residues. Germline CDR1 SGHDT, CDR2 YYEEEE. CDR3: CASTLLRDGDSPLHF. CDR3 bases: TGTGCCAGCACTTTACTCAGGGATGGGGATTCACCCCTCCACTTT. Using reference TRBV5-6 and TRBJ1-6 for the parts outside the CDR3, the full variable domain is DAGVTQSPTHLIKTRGQQVTLRCSPKSGHDTVSWYQQALGQGPQFIFQYYEEEERQRGNFPDRFSGHQFPNYSSELNVNALLLGDSALYLCASTLLRDGDSPLHFGNGTRLTVT.

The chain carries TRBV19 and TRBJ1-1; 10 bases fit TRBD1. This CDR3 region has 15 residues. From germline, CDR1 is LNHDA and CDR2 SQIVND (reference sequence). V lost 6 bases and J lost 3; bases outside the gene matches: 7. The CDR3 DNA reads TGTGCCAGTAGACCAGGGACAGGGGAGGACACTGAAGCTTTCTTT. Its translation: CASRPGTGEDTEAFF.

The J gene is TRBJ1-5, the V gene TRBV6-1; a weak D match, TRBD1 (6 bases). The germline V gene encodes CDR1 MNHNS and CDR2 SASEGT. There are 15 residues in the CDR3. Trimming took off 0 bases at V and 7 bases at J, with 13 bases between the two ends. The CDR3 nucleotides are TGTGCCAGCAGTGAAGCGGACAGTTCTTGGCAGCCCCAGCATTTT. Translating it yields CASSEADSSWQPQHF.

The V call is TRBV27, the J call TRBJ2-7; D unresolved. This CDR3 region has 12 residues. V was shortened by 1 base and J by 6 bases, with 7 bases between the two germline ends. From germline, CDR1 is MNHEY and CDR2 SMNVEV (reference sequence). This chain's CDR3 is CASSLYSGEQYF. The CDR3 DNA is TGTGCCAGCAGTTTATACTCCGGCGAGCAGTACTTC.

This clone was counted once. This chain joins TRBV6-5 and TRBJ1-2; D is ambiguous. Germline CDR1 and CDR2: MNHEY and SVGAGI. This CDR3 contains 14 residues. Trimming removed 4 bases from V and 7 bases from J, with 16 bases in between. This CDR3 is CASSSFLVGFGYTF. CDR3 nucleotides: TGTGCCAGCAGTTCCTTCCTGGTGGGGTTTGGCTACACCTTC.

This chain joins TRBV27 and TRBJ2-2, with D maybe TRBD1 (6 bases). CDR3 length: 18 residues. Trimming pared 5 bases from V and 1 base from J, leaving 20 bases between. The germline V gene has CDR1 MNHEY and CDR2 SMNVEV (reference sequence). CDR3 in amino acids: CASSPQIDRPLNTGELFF. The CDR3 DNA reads TGTGCCAGCAGTCCTCAAATCGACAGGCCACTGAACACCGGGGAGCTGTTTTTT.